Presented here are 21 T cell receptor beta chains from one specimen sequenced in a study of blood T cells in healthy people across ages (dated by TCRdb to between 2015 and 2017). Libraries were prepared through 5' RACE. For sequencing, an Illumina HiSeq 2500 was employed. A second PCR of about 6 to 11 cycles was performed with a sample-barcoded 5' primer and a J-beta primer mix. Through fastp at Q25 and MiXCR, TCRdb rebuilt clones from the public reads, retaining in-frame beta chains. Every CDR3 protein is listed once, alongside the most common genes and DNA of its rows. The sample data list hundreds of thousands of distinct CDR3 sequences, and roughly three fifths of these were observed just once. The ten largest clonotypes hold roughly 25% of the sample. The specimen was blood. The receptors here all came from a man aged 35-49 years in good health.

The rearrangement uses TRBV7-6 and TRBJ1-1, with 9 bases matching TRBD1. The CDR3 covers 15 residues. Germline CDR1 SGHVS, CDR2 FNYEAQ. Trimming took 5 bases from V and 2 from J; bases not matched to a gene: 6. Written as DNA, the CDR3 is TGTGCCAGCAGCGCGACAGGGGGACTCAACACTGAAGCTTTCTTT. Translation gives CASSATGGLNTEAFF.

The chain links TRBV7-8 to TRBJ2-3; TRBD2 agrees at 14 bases. The CDR3 is 19 residues long. Germline CDR1 reads SGHVS; CDR2 reads FQNEAQ. Unmatched junction bases numbered 10, after V lost 1 base and J lost 4 bases. The CDR3 region has the DNA TGTGCCAGCAGCTTAGGAGGGACTAGCGGGGGTTTTTCATCAGATACGCAGTATTTT. This sequence encodes CASSLGGTSGGFSSDTQYF.

This clonotype was seen just once. The chain is built from TRBV27 and TRBJ2-1; the match to TRBD1 covers 8 bases. The ends lost 8 bases at V and 12 bases at J; junction bases unmatched: 15. Per the germline V gene, CDR1 is MNHEY and CDR2 is SMNVEV (reference sequence). The CDR3 spans 14 residues. The CDR3 DNA reads TGTGCCAGCGCCCGGGACAGGAGAACAGACGGGCAGTTCTTC. This codes for CASARDRRTDGQFF.

This chain joins TRBV28 and TRBJ2-1; 8 bases match TRBD2. Per the germline V gene, CDR1 is MDHEN and CDR2 is SYDVKM. The ends lost 3 bases at V and 4 bases at J; junction bases unmatched: 17. The CDR3 length is 19 residues. CDR3 loop: CASSFGWSGGLVFYNEQFF. The CDR3 nucleotides are TGTGCCAGCAGTTTCGGGTGGAGCGGGGGATTGGTTTTTTACAATGAGCAGTTCTTC. The whole variable domain, filled in from reference TRBV28 and TRBJ2-1, reads DVKVTQSSRYLVKRTGEKVFLECVQDMDHENMFWYRQDPGLGLRLIYFSYDVKMKEKGDIPEGYSVSREKKERFSLILESASTNQTSMYLCASSFGWSGGLVFYNEQFFGPGTRLTVL.

The chain couples TRBV12-5 to TRBJ1-2; perhaps TRBD1 as D (5 bases). CDR3 length: 13 residues. V lost 8 bases to trimming and J lost 3 bases, with 13 bases between them. Germline lookup yields CDR1 LGHNT and CDR2 FRNRAP. The CDR3 loop reads CASFGDRDYGYTF. The CDR3 DNA follows: TGTGCTAGTTTTGGGGACCGTGACTATGGCTACACCTTC.

The genes are TRBV12-3 or TRBV12-4 and TRBJ1-1; D is unclear. Trimming stripped 6 bases from V and 4 bases from J, with 18 bases between. The CDR3 extends over 15 amino acids. The CDR3 DNA follows: TGTGCCAGCAGATCGTACAGCCATGAGGGCACTGAAGCTTTCTTT. Protein product: CASRSYSHEGTEAFF.

This clonotype has a handful of counts. The chain recombines TRBV3-1 with TRBJ2-7; 11 bases map to TRBD2. Germline CDR1 LGHDT, CDR2 YNNKEL (reference sequence). The trim removed 1 base at V and 2 bases at J, leaving 7 bases unmatched. The CDR3 has 17 residues. The DNA for the CDR3 is TGTGCCAGCAGCCAAGCGGTAGGGACTAGCGGTGCCTACGAGCAGTACTTC. Amino acid sequence: CASSQAVGTSGAYEQYF.

This clonotype was observed a single time. It may be a read error: a sequence one base away is much more abundant. J is TRBJ2-7 and V is TRBV6-5; D remains unclear. The V and J ends lost 6 bases and 5 bases respectively, with 17 bases between them. Germline V gene lookup returns CDR1 MNHEY and CDR2 SVGAGI. This CDR3 region has 14 residues. CDR3 nucleotides: TGTGCCAGCAGCCGCTCAATAGGGCAGCACGAGCAGTACTTC. Protein: CASSRSIGQHEQYF.

This sequence joins TRBV5-4 and TRBJ2-5, with TRBD2 identical over 10 bases. The V gene's germline CDR1 is SGHNT and CDR2 YYREEE (reference sequence). Germline trimming cut 2 bases from V and 2 bases from J; bases unmatched to any gene: 3. This CDR3 contains 15 residues. CDR3: CASSLQRGGQETQYF. CDR3 nucleotides: TGTGCCAGCAGCTTACAGCGGGGGGGACAAGAGACCCAGTACTTC.

This chain joins TRBV7-3 and TRBJ2-5; D call uncertain. Germline CDR1 is SGHTA and CDR2 is FQGTGA. Trimming stripped 2 bases from V and 1 base from J, with 11 bases between. This CDR3 is 15 amino acids long. CDR3 sequence (DNA): TGTGCCAGCAGCTTAGAGGACGTCGCCCAAGAGACCCAGTACTTC. Translation gives CASSLEDVAQETQYF.

V usage is TRBV4-3 and J usage is TRBJ2-4, with D tentatively TRBD2 (5 bases). Germline V lookup: CDR1 LGHNA, CDR2 YSLEER. CDR3 length: 15 residues. V gave up 0 bases and J gave up 13 bases, with 19 bases separating them. The CDR3 region has the DNA TGCGCCAGCAGCCAAGATCTATTTTTCGGGGATGGGCAGTACTTC. This encodes CASSQDLFFGDGQYF.

This chain connects TRBV5-4 to TRBJ2-7; 10 bases map to TRBD2. The germline CDR1 and CDR2 sequences are SGHNT and YYREEE (reference sequence). Unmatched junction bases numbered 12, after V lost 4 bases and J lost 5 bases. The CDR3 consists of 16 residues. The CDR3, as DNA: TGTGCCAGCAGCCCACCCCCCAGCGGGAGGGGAAACGAGCAGTACTTC. This encodes CASSPPPSGRGNEQYF.

This CDR3 is CASSLSRPGADTQYF. DNA of the CDR3: TGTGCCAGCAGTTTAAGTAGGCCCGGGGCAGATACGCAGTATTTT. The rearrangement links TRBV12-3 or TRBV12-4 to TRBJ2-3, with a weak D call TRBD2 (5 bases). The CDR3 covers 15 residues. Trimming removed 2 bases from V and 4 bases from J, with 13 bases in between.

V and J are TRBV20-1 and TRBJ2-1; 7 bases fit TRBD1. Germline loops: CDR1 DFQATT, CDR2 SNEGSKA (reference sequence). Germline trimming cut 8 bases from V and 0 bases from J; bases unmatched to any gene: 4. The CDR3 is made up of 13 amino acids. Here the CDR3 DNA reads TGCAGTCCAGGGGGTAGCTCCTACAATGAGCAGTTCTTC. Amino acids: CSPGGSSYNEQFF.

This clonotype appeared once. V usage is TRBV5-1 and J usage is TRBJ2-3, with D perhaps TRBD1 or TRBD2 (5 bases each). The germline V gene encodes CDR1 SGHRS and CDR2 YFSETQ. Trimming pared 2 bases from V and 2 bases from J, leaving 15 bases between. The length of the CDR3 is 16 residues. The CDR3 DNA is TGCGCCAGCAGCTTAACGTCGGGACGGCACACAGATACGCAGTATTTT. Translated, it gives CASSLTSGRHTDTQYF.

This clonotype was seen only once. This chain links TRBV12-3 or TRBV12-4 with TRBJ2-1, with D possibly matching TRBD2 (6 bases). The CDR3 has 16 amino acids. Trimming left V 5 bases short and J 0 bases short, with 14 bases between. DNA of the CDR3: TGTGCCAGCAGTCCCGGGGGAGTCCTCTCCTACAATGAGCAGTTCTTC. Translated, it gives CASSPGGVLSYNEQFF.

The V gene is TRBV25-1, the J gene TRBJ1-2; D is uncertain. Trimming took off 0 bases at V and 4 bases at J, with 9 bases between the two ends. The germline gives CDR1 MGHDK, CDR2 SYGVNS. The CDR3 loop spans 14 amino acids. The CDR3 here is CASSEYGEGYGYTF. Written as DNA, the CDR3 is TGTGCCAGCAGTGAATATGGGGAGGGCTATGGCTACACCTTC.

The chain joins TRBV2 to TRBJ1-1; a weak D match, TRBD1 (5 bases). CDR3 size: 14 residues. Per the germline V gene, CDR1 is SNHLY and CDR2 is FYNNEI. The V end was cut by 11 bases, the J end by 5 bases, with 21 bases between. CDR3: CASNPGPRGTEAFF. DNA for the CDR3: TGTGCCTCCAACCCAGGACCCCGGGGGACTGAAGCTTTCTTT.

This clonotype was picked up a small number of times. The chain joins TRBV20-1 to TRBJ2-7; D is unresolved. Looked up from germline, CDR1 is DFQATT and CDR2 is SNEGSKA (reference sequence). Trimming stripped 3 bases from V and 1 base from J, with 10 bases between. The CDR3 has 13 residues. The chain's CDR3 is CSARVGSSYEQYF. For the CDR3, the DNA is TGCAGTGCTAGGGTTGGCAGTTCCTACGAGCAGTACTTC.

The J gene is TRBJ1-4, the V gene TRBV4-2; the match to TRBD1 covers 9 bases. The CDR3 covers 16 residues. The ends lost 4 bases at V and 3 bases at J; junction bases unmatched: 6. Germline V gene sequence: CDR1 LGHNA, CDR2 YNFKEQ. As DNA, the CDR3 is TGTGCCAGCAGCCGAGGACGACAGGGGGCTAATGAAAAACTGTTTTTT. Translation: CASSRGRQGANEKLFF.

V and J are TRBV20-1 and TRBJ2-3; no firm D call. CDR1 DFQATT and CDR2 SNEGSKA come from the germline V gene (reference sequence). The CDR3 spans 14 residues. The V end was cut by 1 base, the J end by 6 bases, with 14 bases between. Here the CDR3 reads CSARADHNWDTQYF. In DNA form, the CDR3 reads TGCAGTGCTAGAGCCGACCACAATTGGGATACGCAGTATTTT.